This TCR beta chain was sequenced in a study of regulatory T cells in long-lasting Graves disease (dated by TCRdb to the early 2020s). In terms of the full investigation: Persistent Graves' disease meant more than 5 years of antithyroid drug treatment with TSH receptor autoantibodies that stayed positive. The study took place in China and was registered as a clinical trial. A total of roughly 33 samples were covered by TCR sequencing, comprising approximately 13 persistent and 20 or so newly diagnosed Graves' disease patients. In the clinical cohort, patients with persistent Graves' disease had used antithyroid drugs for an average of about 9.4 years. Patients with persistent Graves' disease were compared with patients with newly diagnosed Graves' disease using TCR sequencing and RNA sequencing of peripheral blood. The paper as a whole reports these results and caveats: TRBV28, TRBJ1-2 and TRBJ2-5 were preferentially used in persistent disease, while TRBV20-1 and TRBJ2-1 were favored in newly diagnosed disease. Sequencing and analysis were limited to the TCR beta chain. Persistent patients shared more public clonotypes among themselves (over 2,500) than newly diagnosed patients did (approximately 900). The study examined only peripheral blood because the primary lesion, thyroid tissue, could not be accessed. Compared with newly diagnosed patients, patients with persistent Graves' disease had lower TCR Shannon entropy and fewer highly expanded clones, which suggests clonal expansion. The authors noted that the small sample size was a limitation that may lower accuracy.

Reading the label with the study, this specimen's time point is: persistent/refractory GD, antithyroid drugs over 5 years with positive TRAb. RNA was extracted from PBMCs in TRIzol for both TCR sequencing and RNA sequencing. The diagnosis of Graves' disease followed American Thyroid Association guidelines. The patients came from an endocrinology department in Xi'an, China. From each patient, 8 to 10 milliliters of peripheral blood was collected into an EDTA anticoagulant tube. PBMCs were isolated by Ficoll Paque Plus density gradient separation without further T cell sorting. An Agilent 2100 Bioanalyzer and agarose gel were used to check RNA quality, while a NanoDrop 2000 measured RNA concentration. CDR1 and CDR2 are drawn from the germline V gene: MDHEN, SYDVKM. V is reduced by 4 bases and J by 3 bases, leaving a spacing of 19 bases between them. The cysteine opens and the phenylalanine closes a CDR3 of 17 amino acids. Only the CDR3 part of the read is kept: 51 bases, read in frame from the first base.

Library preparation employed multiplex PCR. The sample was run on an Illumina HiSeq 4000. To build TCR beta libraries, CDR3 regions were amplified by Arm-PCR using iRepertoire HTBI primers. Before sequencing, the PCR products underwent gel purification. Concerning the study's data processing: Gene usage analysis of CDR3 amino acid clonotypes used the 55 to 80 TRBV and more than 13 TRBJ segments found across samples. Filtered high-quality paired reads were merged into contigs using COPE and FqMerger. BLAST was used to align contigs to the IMGT TRBV, TRBD and TRBJ reference genes, and CDR3 was defined following IMGT. Clonotypes above 0.1% frequency were classified as highly expanded clones. Repertoire diversity was measured by Shannon entropy, and V-J evenness by the Gini coefficient. A clonotype found in more than one individual was treated as public. TCRdb ran its own pipeline on the public reads, namely fastp trimming at Q25 and MiXCR clone calling, and kept in-frame beta chains. Identical CDR3 proteins give one entry, which carries the most common genes and DNA. In this record, the V and J calls reflect TCRdb's handling and not the investigators' own analysis. In all, the sample holds some 430,000 distinct CDR3 sequences, and under 25% of those were seen once. The ten largest clones represent roughly 6.9% of the sample.

Concerning this clonotype itself: Its antigen target is currently unknown. Nothing much larger sits one base from this clone, and base qualities are not available.

Recombination joined TRBV28 with TRBJ1-5; TRBD1 is a weak D gene call, 6 bases matching. Sequenced here: peripheral blood mononuclear cells (PBMCs), sampled when the disease was refractory, from a patient treated with antithyroid drugs. This clonotype was sampled from a female donor with Graves disease. The sequenced DNA is TGTGCCAGCAGTTCGTACAGGGTGGGAATAGACAATCAGCCCCAGCATTTT. It specifies CASSSYRVGIDNQPQHF.